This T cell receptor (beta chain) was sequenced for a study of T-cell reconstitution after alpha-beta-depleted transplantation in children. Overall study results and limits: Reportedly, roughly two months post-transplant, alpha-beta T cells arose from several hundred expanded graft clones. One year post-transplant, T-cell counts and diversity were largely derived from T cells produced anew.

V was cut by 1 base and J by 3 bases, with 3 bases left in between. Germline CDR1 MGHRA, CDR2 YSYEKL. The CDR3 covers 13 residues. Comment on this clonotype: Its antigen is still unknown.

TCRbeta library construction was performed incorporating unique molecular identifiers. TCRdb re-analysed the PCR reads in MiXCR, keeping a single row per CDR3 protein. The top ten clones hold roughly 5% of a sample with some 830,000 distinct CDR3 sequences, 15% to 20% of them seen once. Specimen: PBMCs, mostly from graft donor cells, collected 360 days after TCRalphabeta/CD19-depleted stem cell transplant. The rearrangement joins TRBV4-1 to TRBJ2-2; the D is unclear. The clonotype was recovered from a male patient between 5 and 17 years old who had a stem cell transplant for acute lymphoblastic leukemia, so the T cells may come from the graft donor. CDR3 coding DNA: TGCGCCAGCAGCCAAGTGGACACCGGGGAGCTGTTTTTT. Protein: CASSQVDTGELFF.